This TCR beta chain came from a study of spatial heterogeneity in lung cancer. Study-level information: Each time, sequencing found more beta-chain sequences than alpha-chain sequences.

Every individual TCR cDNA molecule carried its own unique molecular identifier, which allowed correction of PCR and sequencing errors. TCRdb ran MiXCR on the 5' RACE reads and lists one entry per CDR3 protein. The table has about 30,000 distinct CDR3 sequences, about 6.3% seen once. V shed 3 bases, J shed 6 bases, and the junction held 1 base outside the gene matches. The CDR3 length is 14 residues. Time point denoted: blood at routine non-recurrence follow-up after resection. No cell sorting; template was whole RNA from tumor, lung tissue or PBMC. The clonotype comes from a male donor with early-stage non-small cell lung cancer. The sample here was PBMCs, taken at follow-up. The chain joins TRBV12-3 or TRBV12-4 to TRBJ1-4; TRBD1 matches 10 bases. CDR3 loop: CASSLTGGHEKLFF. CDR3 bases: TGTGCCAGCAGTTTGACAGGGGGCCATGAAAAACTGTTTTTT.